This T cell receptor beta chain was profiled in a study of T cell responses to AZD1222 COVID-19 vaccine. The method was immunoSEQ multiplex PCR; TCRdb's version includes in-frame clones alone and lacks a portion of them. The data contain around 80,000 clones, approximately 85% of them singletons. This CDR3 is 14 amino acids long. The V end lost 6 bases, the J end lost 3 bases, and 12 bases lay between the germline ends. Germline assignment: CDR1 MDHEN and CDR2 SYDVKM. Study results and caveats: With dominance at 160-218 and 743-854, vaccine-associated CD4 TCRs spanned spike. Of the AZD1222 recipients, only five to seven were seropositive at baseline. Compared with day 0, the breadth and depth of the Spike-specific TCR repertoire rose significantly after two doses of AZD1222.

Researchers grouped second doses given at about 4 or about 12 weeks into one pool. In the case of this clone: Its antigen remains unknown.

The TCR comes from an adult who received the AZD1222 COVID-19 vaccine. The rearrangement links TRBV28 to TRBJ1-3; D is uncertain. The sample was peripheral blood, taken 28 days after the second AZD1222 dose. CDR3: CASRHRTVGNTIYF. CDR3 sequence (DNA): TGTGCCAGCAGGCACCGGACGGTTGGAAACACCATATATTTT. Drawing the rest from reference TRBV28 and TRBJ1-3, the complete variable domain is DVKVTQSSRYLVKRTGEKVFLECVQDMDHENMFWYRQDPGLGLRLIYFSYDVKMKEKGDIPEGYSVSREKKERFSLILESASTNQTSMYLCASRHRTVGNTIYFGEGSWLTVV.